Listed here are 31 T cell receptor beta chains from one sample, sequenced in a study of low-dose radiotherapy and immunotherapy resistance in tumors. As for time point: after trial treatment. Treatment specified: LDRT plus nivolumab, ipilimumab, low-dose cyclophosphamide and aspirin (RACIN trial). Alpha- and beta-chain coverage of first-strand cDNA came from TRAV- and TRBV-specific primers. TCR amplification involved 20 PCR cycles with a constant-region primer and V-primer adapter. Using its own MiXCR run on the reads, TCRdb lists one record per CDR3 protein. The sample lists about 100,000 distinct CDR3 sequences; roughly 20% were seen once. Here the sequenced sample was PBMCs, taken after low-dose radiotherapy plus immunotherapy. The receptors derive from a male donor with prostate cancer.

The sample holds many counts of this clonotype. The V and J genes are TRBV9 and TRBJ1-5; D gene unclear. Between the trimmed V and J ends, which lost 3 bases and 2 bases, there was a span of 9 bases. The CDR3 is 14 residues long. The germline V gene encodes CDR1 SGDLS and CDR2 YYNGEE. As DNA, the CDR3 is TGTGCCAGCAGCGCTTGGCAGGGCAATCAGCCCCAGCATTTT. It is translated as CASSAWQGNQPQHF.

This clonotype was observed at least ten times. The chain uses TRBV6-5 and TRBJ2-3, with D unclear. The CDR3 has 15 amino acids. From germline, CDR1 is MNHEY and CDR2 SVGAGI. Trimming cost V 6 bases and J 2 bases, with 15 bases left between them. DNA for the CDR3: TGTGCCAGCAGCCCGCTAGAGTCCCTCACAGATACGCAGTATTTT. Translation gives CASSPLESLTDTQYF.

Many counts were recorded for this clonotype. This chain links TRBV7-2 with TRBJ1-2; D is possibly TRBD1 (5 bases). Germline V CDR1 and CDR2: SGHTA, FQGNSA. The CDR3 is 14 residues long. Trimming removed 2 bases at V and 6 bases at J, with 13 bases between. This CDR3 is CASSLNGQGDGYTF. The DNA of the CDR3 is TGTGCCAGCAGCTTAAACGGGCAGGGCGATGGCTACACCTTC.

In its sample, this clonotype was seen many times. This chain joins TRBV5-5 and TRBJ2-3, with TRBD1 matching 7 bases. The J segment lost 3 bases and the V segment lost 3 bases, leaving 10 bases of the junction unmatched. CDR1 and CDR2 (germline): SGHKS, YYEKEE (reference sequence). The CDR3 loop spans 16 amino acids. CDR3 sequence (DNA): TGTGCCAGCAGCTCGCTGAGACAGGGTGGGACAGATACGCAGTATTTT. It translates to CASSSLRQGGTDTQYF.

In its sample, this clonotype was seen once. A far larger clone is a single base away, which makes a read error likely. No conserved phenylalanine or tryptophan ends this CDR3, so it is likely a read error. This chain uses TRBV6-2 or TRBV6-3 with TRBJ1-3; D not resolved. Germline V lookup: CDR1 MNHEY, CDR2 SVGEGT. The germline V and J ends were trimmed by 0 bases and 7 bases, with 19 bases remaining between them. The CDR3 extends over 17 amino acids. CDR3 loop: CASSYSVTSPKGNTIYY. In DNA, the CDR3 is TGTGCCAGCAGTTACTCCGTAACAAGTCCCAAAGGGAACACCATATATTAT.

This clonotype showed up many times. The CDR3 loop reads CASGDGGGYNEQFF. The CDR3 DNA is TGTGCTAGTGGGGATGGGGGGGGCTACAATGAGCAGTTCTTC. The chain uses TRBV12-5 and TRBJ2-1, with 7 nucleotides matching TRBD2. CDR3 size: 14 residues. V shed 6 bases, J shed 3 bases, and the junction held 5 bases outside the gene matches. The V gene's germline CDR1 is LGHNT and CDR2 FRNRAP. The full variable domain, in which reference TRBV12-5 and TRBJ2-1 provide the parts outside the CDR3, is DARVTQTPRHKVTEMGQEVTMRCQPILGHNTVFWYRQTMMQGLELLAYFRNRAPLDDSGMPKDRFSAEMPDATLATLKIQPSEPRDSAVYFCASGDGGGYNEQFFGPGTRLTVL.

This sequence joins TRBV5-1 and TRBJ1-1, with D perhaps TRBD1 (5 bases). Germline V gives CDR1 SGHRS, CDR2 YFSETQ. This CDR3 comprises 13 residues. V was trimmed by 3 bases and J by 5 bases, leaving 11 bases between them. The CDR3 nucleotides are TGCGCCAGCAGCTCGCGGGGGGAGACTGAAGCTTTCTTT. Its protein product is CASSSRGETEAFF.

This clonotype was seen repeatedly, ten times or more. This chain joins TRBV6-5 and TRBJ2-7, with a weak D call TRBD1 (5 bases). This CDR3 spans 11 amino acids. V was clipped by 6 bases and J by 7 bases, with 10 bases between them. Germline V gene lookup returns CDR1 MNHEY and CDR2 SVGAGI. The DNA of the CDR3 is TGTGCCAGCAGCCACAGGTTTGAGCAGTACTTC. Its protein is CASSHRFEQYF.

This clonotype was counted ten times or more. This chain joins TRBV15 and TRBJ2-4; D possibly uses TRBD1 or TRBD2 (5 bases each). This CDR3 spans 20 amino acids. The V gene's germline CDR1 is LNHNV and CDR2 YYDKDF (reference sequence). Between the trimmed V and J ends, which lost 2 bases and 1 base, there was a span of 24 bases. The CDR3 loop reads CATSRSRGPPRLSAKNIQYF. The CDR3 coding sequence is TGTGCCACCAGCAGATCCCGGGGCCCCCCGCGGCTGTCGGCCAAAAACATTCAGTACTTC.

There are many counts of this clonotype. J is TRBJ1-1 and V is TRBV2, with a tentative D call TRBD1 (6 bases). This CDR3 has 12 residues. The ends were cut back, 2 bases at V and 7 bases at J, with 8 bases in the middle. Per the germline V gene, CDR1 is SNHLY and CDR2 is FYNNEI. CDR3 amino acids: CASSERGGEAFF. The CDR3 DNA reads TGTGCCAGCAGTGAACGAGGGGGTGAAGCTTTCTTT.

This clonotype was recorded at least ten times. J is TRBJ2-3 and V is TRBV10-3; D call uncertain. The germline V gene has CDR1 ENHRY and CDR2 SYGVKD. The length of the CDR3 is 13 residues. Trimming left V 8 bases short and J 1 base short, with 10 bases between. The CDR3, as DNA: TGTGCCATCGGCGGCGAGGGCACAGATACGCAGTATTTT. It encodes CAIGGEGTDTQYF.

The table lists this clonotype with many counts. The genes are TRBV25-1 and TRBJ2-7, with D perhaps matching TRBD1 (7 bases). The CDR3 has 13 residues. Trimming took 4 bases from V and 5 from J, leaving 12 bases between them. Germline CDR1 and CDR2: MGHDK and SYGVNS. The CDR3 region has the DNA TGTGCCAGCAGTGCAGGGGGGAAAAACGAGCAGTACTTC. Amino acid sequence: CASSAGGKNEQYF.

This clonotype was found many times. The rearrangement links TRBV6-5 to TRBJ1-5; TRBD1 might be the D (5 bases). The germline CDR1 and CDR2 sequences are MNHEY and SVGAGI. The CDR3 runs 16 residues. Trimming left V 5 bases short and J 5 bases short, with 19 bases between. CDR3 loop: CASSPPKGVYDQPQHF. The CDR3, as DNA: TGTGCCAGCAGTCCGCCGAAAGGGGTTTACGATCAGCCCCAGCATTTT.

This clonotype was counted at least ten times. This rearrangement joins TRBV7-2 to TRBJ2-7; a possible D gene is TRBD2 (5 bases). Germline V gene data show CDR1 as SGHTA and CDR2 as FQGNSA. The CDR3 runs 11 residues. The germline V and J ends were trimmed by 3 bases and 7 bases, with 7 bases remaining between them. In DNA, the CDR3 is TGTGCCAGCAGCTTCTCGGGAGAGCAGTACTTC. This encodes CASSFSGEQYF. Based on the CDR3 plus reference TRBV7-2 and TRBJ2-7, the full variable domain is GAGVSQSPSNKVTEKGKDVELRCDPISGHTALYWYRQSLGQGLEFLIYFQGNSAPDKSGLPSDRFSAERTGGSVSTLTIQRTQQEDSAVYLCASSFSGEQYFGPGTRLTVT.

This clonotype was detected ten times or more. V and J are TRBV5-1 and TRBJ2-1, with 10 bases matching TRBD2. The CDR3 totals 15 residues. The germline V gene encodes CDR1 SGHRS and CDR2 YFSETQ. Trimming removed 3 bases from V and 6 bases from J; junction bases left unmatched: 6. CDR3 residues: CASSSKRGGPNEQFF. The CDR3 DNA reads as TGCGCCAGCAGCTCCAAGCGGGGGGGCCCCAATGAGCAGTTCTTC.

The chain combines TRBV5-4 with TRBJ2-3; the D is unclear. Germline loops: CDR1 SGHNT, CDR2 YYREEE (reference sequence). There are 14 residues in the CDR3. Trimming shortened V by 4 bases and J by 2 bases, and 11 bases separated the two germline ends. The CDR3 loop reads CASSRRVSTDTQYF. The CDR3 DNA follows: TGTGCCAGCAGCCGACGGGTCTCCACAGATACGCAGTATTTT.

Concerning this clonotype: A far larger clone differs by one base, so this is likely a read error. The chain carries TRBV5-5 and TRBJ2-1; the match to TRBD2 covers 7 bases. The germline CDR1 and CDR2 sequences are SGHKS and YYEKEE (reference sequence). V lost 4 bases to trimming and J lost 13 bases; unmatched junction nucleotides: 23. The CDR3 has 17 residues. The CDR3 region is CASSPQGLAAPQETQFF. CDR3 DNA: TGTGCCAGCAGCCCTCAGGGCCTAGCGGCCCCACAAGAGACCCAGTTCTTC.

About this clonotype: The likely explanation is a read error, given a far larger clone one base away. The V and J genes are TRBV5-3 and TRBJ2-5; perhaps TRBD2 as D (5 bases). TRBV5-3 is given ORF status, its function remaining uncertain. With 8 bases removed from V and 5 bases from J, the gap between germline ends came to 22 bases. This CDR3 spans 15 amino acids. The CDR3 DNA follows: TGTGCCAGCAGAGGGTCCGAAACCCAATTCGAGACCCAGTACTTC. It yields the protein CASRGSETQFETQYF.

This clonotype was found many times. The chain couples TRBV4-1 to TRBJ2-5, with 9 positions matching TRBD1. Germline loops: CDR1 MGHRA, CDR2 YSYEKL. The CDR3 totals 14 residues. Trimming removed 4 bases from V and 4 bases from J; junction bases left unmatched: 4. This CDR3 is CASSRGQGRETQYF. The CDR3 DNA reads TGCGCCAGCAGCCGGGGACAGGGACGAGAGACCCAGTACTTC.

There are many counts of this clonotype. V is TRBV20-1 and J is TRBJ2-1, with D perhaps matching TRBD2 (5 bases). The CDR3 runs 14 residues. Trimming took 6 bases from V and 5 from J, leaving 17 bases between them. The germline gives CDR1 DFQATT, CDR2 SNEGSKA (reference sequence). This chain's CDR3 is CSALRPGKDNEQFF. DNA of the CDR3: TGCAGTGCCCTCCGTCCGGGAAAAGACAATGAGCAGTTCTTC.

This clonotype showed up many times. The CDR3 DNA reads as TGTGCCAGCAGCTTGGATGGACGGGGGGCACACGAGCAGTACTTC. Its protein is CASSLDGRGAHEQYF. The genes are TRBV5-4 and TRBJ2-7, with D maybe TRBD2 (7 bases). This CDR3 contains 15 residues. Germline V lookup: CDR1 SGHNT, CDR2 YYREEE (reference sequence). Trimming stripped 0 bases from V and 5 bases from J, with 15 bases between.

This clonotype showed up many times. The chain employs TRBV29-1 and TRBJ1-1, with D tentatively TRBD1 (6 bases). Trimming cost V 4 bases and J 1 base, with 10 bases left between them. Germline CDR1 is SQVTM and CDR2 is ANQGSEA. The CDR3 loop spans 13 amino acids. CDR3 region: CSVAEGGNTEAFF. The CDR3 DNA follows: TGCAGCGTTGCTGAGGGGGGGAACACTGAAGCTTTCTTT.

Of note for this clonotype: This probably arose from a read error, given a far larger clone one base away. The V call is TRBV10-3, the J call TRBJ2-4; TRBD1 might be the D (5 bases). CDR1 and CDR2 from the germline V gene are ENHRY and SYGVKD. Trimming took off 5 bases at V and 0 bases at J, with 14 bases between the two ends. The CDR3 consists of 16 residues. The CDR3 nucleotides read TGTGCCATCAGTTACCAGGGATCGGTAGCCAAAAACATTCAGTACTTC. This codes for CAISYQGSVAKNIQYF.

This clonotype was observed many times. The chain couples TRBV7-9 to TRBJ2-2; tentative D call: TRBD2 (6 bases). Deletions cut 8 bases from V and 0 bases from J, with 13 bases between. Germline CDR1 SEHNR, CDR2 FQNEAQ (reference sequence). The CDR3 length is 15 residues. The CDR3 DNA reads TGTGCCAGCGAGGGATGGGGGGCGAACACCGGGGAGCTGTTTTTT. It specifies CASEGWGANTGELFF.

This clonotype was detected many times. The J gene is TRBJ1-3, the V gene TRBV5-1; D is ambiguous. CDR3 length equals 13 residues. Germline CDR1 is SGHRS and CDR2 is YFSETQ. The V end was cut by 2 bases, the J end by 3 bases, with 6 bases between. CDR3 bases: TGCGCCAGCAGCTTCTCAGTTGGAAACACCATATATTTT. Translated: CASSFSVGNTIYF.

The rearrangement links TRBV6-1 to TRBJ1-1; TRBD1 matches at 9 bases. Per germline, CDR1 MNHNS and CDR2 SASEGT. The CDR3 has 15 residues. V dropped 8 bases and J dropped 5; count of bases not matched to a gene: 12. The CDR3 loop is CASLPVTGGWTEAFF. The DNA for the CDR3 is TGTGCCAGCCTCCCCGTGACAGGGGGGTGGACTGAAGCTTTCTTT.

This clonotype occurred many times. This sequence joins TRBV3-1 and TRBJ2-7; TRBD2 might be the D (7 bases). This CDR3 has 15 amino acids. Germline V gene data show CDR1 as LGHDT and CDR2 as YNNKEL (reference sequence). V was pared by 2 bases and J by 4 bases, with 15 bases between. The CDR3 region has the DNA TGTGCCAGCAGCCAATATCAGGGGAGGGGTTACGAGCAGTACTTC. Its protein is CASSQYQGRGYEQYF.

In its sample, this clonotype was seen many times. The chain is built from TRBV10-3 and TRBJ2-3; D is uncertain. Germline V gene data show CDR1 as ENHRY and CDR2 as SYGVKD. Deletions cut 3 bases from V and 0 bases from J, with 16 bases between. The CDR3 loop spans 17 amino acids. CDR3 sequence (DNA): TGTGCCATCAGTGAAGCTTCCCGTCCTACTAGCACAGATACGCAGTATTTT. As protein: CAISEASRPTSTDTQYF.

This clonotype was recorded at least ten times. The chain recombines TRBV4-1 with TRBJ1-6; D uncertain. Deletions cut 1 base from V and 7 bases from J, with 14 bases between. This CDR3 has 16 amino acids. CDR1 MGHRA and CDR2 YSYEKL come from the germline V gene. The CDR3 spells CASSQGRPGGNSPLHF. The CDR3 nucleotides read TGCGCCAGCAGCCAAGGAAGGCCAGGTGGGAATTCACCCCTCCACTTT.

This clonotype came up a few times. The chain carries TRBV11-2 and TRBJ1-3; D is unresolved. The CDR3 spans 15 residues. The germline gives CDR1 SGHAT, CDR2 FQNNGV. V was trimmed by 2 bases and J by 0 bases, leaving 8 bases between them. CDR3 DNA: TGTGCCAGCAGCTTATCCCCAGGCTCTGGAAACACCATATATTTT. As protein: CASSLSPGSGNTIYF.

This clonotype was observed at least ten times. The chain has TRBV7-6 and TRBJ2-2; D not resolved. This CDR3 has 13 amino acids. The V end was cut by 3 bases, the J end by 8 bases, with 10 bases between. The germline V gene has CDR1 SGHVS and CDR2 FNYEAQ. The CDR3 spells CASSFMERGELFF. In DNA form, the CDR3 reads TGTGCCAGCAGCTTCATGGAACGGGGGGAGCTGTTTTTT.